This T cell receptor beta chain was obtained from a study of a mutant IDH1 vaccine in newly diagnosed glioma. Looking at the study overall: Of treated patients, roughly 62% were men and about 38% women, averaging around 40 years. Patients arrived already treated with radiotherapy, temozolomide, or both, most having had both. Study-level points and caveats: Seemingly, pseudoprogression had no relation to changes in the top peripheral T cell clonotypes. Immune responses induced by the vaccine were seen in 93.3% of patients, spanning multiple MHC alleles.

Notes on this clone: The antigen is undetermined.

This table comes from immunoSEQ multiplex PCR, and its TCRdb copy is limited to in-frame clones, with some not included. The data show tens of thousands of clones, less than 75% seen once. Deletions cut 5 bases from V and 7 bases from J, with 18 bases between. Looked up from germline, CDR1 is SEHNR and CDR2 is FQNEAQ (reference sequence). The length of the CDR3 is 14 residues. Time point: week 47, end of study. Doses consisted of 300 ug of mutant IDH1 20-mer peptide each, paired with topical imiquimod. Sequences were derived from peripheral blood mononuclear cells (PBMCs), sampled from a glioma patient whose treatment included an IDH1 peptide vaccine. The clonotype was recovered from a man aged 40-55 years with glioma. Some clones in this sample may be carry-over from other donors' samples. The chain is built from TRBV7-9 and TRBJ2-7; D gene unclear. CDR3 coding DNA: TGTGCCAGCAGCCCAATTTCCGACTCCAGGGAGCAGTACTTC. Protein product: CASSPISDSREQYF.